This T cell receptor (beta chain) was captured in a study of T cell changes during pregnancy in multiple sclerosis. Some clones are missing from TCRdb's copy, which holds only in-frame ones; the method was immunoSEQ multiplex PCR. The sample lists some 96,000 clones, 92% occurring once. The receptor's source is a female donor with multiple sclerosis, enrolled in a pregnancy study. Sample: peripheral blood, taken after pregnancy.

Here the CDR3 DNA reads TGTGCCAGCAGCTTAGTAGCGGTCTCCTACGAGCAGTACTTC. It translates to CASSLVAVSYEQYF. The gene calls are TRBV7-2 and TRBJ2-7, with D possibly TRBD2 on 6 matching bases. Trimming removed 1 base from V and 0 bases from J, with 7 bases in between. Germline V gene data show CDR1 as SGHTA and CDR2 as FQGNSA. The CDR3 spans 14 residues.